Following are 11 T cell receptor beta chains from one sample sequenced in a study of blood T cells in healthy people across ages. With a J-beta primer mix and a sample-barcoded 5' primer, a second PCR ran roughly 6 to 11 cycles. TCRdb recomputed calls from the 5' RACE reads with MiXCR, one row per CDR3 protein. The repertoire holds about 800,000 distinct CDR3 sequences, with around a quarter as singletons. This sample was also put to use in a study of T cells of mothers and their children.

Sample: blood. Source of these receptors: a boy between 10 and 17 years old in good health.

This clonotype has only a few counts. The chain is built from TRBV20-1 and TRBJ2-4; 12 bases align to TRBD2. This CDR3 comprises 15 residues. The V segment lost 4 bases and the J segment 0 bases; nucleotides outside the gene matches: 1. Germline CDR1 and CDR2: DFQATT and SNEGSKA (reference sequence). The CDR3 bases are TGCAGTGCTATGGGACTAGCGGGAGCCAAAAACATTCAGTACTTC. It yields the protein CSAMGLAGAKNIQYF.

The chain joins TRBV4-3 to TRBJ2-1; D is perhaps TRBD1 (5 bases). The V end lost 0 bases, the J end lost 8 bases, and 14 bases lay between the germline ends. CDR3 size: 15 residues. CDR1 LGHNA and CDR2 YSLEER come from the germline V gene. CDR3 nucleotides: TGCGCCAGCAGCCAAGATTTCGGCAGGGCACATGAGCAGTTCTTC. Protein product: CASSQDFGRAHEQFF.

The chain has TRBV27 and TRBJ2-7; weak D call: TRBD2 (6 bases). Germline V gives CDR1 MNHEY, CDR2 SMNVEV (reference sequence). The CDR3 is 15 residues long. V dropped 4 bases and J dropped 2 bases, with 15 bases sitting between them. The CDR3 loop reads CASSSAGRGTYEQYF. The CDR3 coding sequence is TGTGCCAGCAGTTCAGCGGGCCGAGGGACCTACGAGCAGTACTTC.

This chain connects TRBV4-1 to TRBJ2-3; D unclear. V was trimmed by 4 bases and J by 2 bases, leaving 10 bases between them. The CDR3 extends over 14 amino acids. Germline V CDR1 and CDR2: MGHRA, YSYEKL. CDR3 in amino acids: CASSPRADTDTQYF. The CDR3 region has the DNA TGCGCCAGCAGCCCCCGGGCGGACACAGATACGCAGTATTTT.

The V and J genes are TRBV6-5 and TRBJ2-3, with TRBD2 matching over 7 bases. After removal of 6 bases from V and 6 bases from J, the junction contained 6 bases not matched to a gene. Germline assignment: CDR1 MNHEY and CDR2 SVGAGI. This CDR3 is built from 13 residues. CDR3 sequence (DNA): TGTGCCAGCAGCCCGACTAGCTTGGATACGCAGTATTTT. Amino acid sequence: CASSPTSLDTQYF.

This clonotype appeared many times. The rearrangement uses TRBV7-2 and TRBJ2-7; TRBD2 agrees at 9 bases. V lost 5 bases, J lost 0 bases, and 2 bases stayed unmatched. The CDR3 is 14 amino acids. Germline CDR1 is SGHTA and CDR2 is FQGNSA. The CDR3: CASSRSGSSYEQYF. The CDR3 DNA is TGTGCCAGCAGCCGTAGCGGGAGCTCCTACGAGCAGTACTTC.

Only a few counts were recorded for this clonotype. The chain uses TRBV5-1 and TRBJ2-7; tentatively, D is TRBD2 (6 bases). Germline assignment: CDR1 SGHRS and CDR2 YFSETQ. The V gene lost 3 bases and the J gene lost 6 bases, with 10 bases spanning the gap. This CDR3 is built from 12 residues. As DNA, the CDR3 is TGCGCCAGCAGCTATGAAGCGGGCGAGCAGTACTTC. It translates to CASSYEAGEQYF.

This clonotype was counted ten times or more. The chain carries TRBV7-3 and TRBJ2-1, with TRBD1 matching 7 bases. The CDR3 spans 16 residues. Germline lookup yields CDR1 SGHTA and CDR2 FQGTGA. The J segment lost 0 bases and the V segment lost 5 bases, leaving 7 bases of the junction unmatched. CDR3 protein: CASSPSSGGSYNEQFF. CDR3 in DNA: TGTGCCAGCAGCCCTTCTTCAGGGGGCTCCTACAATGAGCAGTTCTTC.

The gene calls are TRBV28 and TRBJ2-7, with a possible D match to TRBD1 (6 bases). The V gene lost 5 bases and the J gene lost 1 base, with 15 bases spanning the gap. From germline, CDR1 is MDHEN and CDR2 SYDVKM. This CDR3 is 15 amino acids long. DNA of the CDR3: TGTGCCAGCAGTACGGACAGCTTAGGGTCCTACGAGCAGTACTTC. Its protein product is CASSTDSLGSYEQYF.

This clonotype came up a few times. J is TRBJ1-2 and V is TRBV3-1, with TRBD1 as a possible D gene (5 bases). The CDR3 runs 16 residues. The V end lost 0 bases, the J end lost 8 bases, and 19 bases lay between the germline ends. CDR1 and CDR2 (germline): LGHDT, YNNKEL (reference sequence). DNA for the CDR3: TGTGCCAGCAGCCAAGATCTCGTGAGGGGAGTGCAGGGCTACACCTTC. Translated, it gives CASSQDLVRGVQGYTF.

The genes are TRBV19 and TRBJ2-1, with D possibly being TRBD1 (6 bases). The CDR3 consists of 13 residues. Germline V gene data show CDR1 as LNHDA and CDR2 as SQIVND (reference sequence). Trimming pared 3 bases from V and 6 bases from J, leaving 9 bases between. CDR3 sequence: CASSMTGANEQFF. DNA of the CDR3: TGTGCCAGTAGTATGACAGGCGCCAATGAGCAGTTCTTC.